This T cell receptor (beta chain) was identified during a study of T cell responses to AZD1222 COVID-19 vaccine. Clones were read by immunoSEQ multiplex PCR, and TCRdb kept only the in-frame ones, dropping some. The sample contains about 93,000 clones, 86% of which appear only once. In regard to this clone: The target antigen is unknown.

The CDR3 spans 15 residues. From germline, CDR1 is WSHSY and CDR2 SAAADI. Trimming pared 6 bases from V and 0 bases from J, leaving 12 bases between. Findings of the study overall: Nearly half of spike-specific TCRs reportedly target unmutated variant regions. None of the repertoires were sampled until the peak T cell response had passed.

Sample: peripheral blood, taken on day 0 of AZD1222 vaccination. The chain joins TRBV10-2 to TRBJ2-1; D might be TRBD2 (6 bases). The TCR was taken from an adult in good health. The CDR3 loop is CASRSSGPSYNEQFF. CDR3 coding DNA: TGCGCCAGCAGGAGTAGCGGCCCCTCCTACAATGAGCAGTTCTTC.